These 21 T cell receptor beta chains were sequenced from one sample in a study of metastatic and nonmetastatic thyroid tumors. TCRdb reassembled clones from the PCR reads with MiXCR. Of tens of thousands of clones in the sample, roughly 20% were seen once. None of the patients had undergone any treatment ahead of thyroid surgery. What was sequenced was blood. All receptors derive from a female donor with papillary thyroid cancer or a benign thyroid nodule (not recorded which). Some clones in this sample may be carry-over from other donors' samples.

The CDR3 sequence: CASSTRFGYSYNSPLHF. As DNA, the CDR3 is TGTGCCAGCAGTACCCGGTTTGGGTACTCCTATAATTCACCCCTCCACTTT. This chain connects TRBV28 to TRBJ1-6; D is ambiguous. CDR1 MDHEN and CDR2 SYDVKM come from the germline V gene. The CDR3 covers 17 residues. Trimming stripped 5 bases from V and 0 bases from J, with 14 bases between.

This clone was counted at least ten times. V gene TRBV12-3 or TRBV12-4 combines with J gene TRBJ2-3, with D possibly TRBD1 on 6 matching bases. This CDR3 has 15 amino acids. V shed 5 bases and J shed 3 bases, with 15 bases lying between them. This CDR3 reads CASSPERGSTDTQYF. DNA for the CDR3: TGTGCCAGCAGTCCCGAAAGGGGGAGTACAGATACGCAGTATTTT.

This clone was observed at least ten times. The chain couples TRBV20-1 to TRBJ2-7; D remains unclear. CDR3 length equals 12 residues. Trimming removed 1 base at V and 3 bases at J, with 7 bases between. Germline assignment: CDR1 DFQATT and CDR2 SNEGSKA (reference sequence). The CDR3 coding sequence is TGCAGTGCTAGAGGGCTCGGCTACGAGCAGTACTTC. Encoded protein: CSARGLGYEQYF.

In its sample, this clone was seen many times. V gene TRBV7-9 combines with J gene TRBJ2-6; D gene unclear. Germline CDR1 SEHNR, CDR2 FQNEAQ (reference sequence). V was clipped by 0 bases and J by 2 bases, with 8 bases between them. The CDR3 length is 16 residues. CDR3 DNA sequence: TGTGCCAGCAGCTTAGCTAGTTTGACTGGGGCCAACGTCCTGACTTTC. The encoded protein is CASSLASLTGANVLTF.

In its sample, this clone was seen many times. The chain combines TRBV19 with TRBJ2-2; D call uncertain. This CDR3 comprises 14 residues. Per the germline V gene, CDR1 is LNHDA and CDR2 is SQIVND (reference sequence). Trimming cost V 7 bases and J 0 bases, with 9 bases left between them. CDR3 nucleotide sequence: TGTGCCAGTAAAGGTACAGCGAACACCGGGGAGCTGTTTTTT. Encoded protein: CASKGTANTGELFF.

Many counts were recorded for this clone. The chain combines TRBV10-3 with TRBJ2-3; no definite D call. CDR3 size: 14 residues. The V and J ends lost 6 bases and 0 bases respectively, with 10 bases between them. In germline, CDR1 is ENHRY, CDR2 SYGVKD. The CDR3 sequence is CAIRPATSTDTQYF. The DNA of the CDR3 is TGTGCCATCAGGCCAGCGACTAGCACAGATACGCAGTATTTT.

Concerning this clone itself: The CDR3 does not close with the conserved phenylalanine or tryptophan, likely indicating a read error. The chain is built from TRBV5-1 and TRBJ2-1; weak D call: TRBD2 (6 bases). Germline V gene lookup returns CDR1 SGHRS and CDR2 YFSETQ. CDR3 size: 15 residues. With 3 bases removed from V and 7 bases from J, the gap between germline ends came to 17 bases. This CDR3 is CASSSLAFLKNEQFC. DNA of the CDR3: TGCGCCAGCAGCTCGCTAGCGTTTCTAAAAAATGAGCAGTTCTGC.

J is TRBJ1-5 and V is TRBV18; D ambiguous. CDR1 and CDR2 from the germline V gene are KGHSH and LQKENI. V lost 3 bases, J lost 4 bases, and 7 bases lay in between. The CDR3 has 13 residues. Written as DNA, the CDR3 is TGTGCCAGCTCACCTTACAGAAATCAGCCCCAGCATTTT. This translates into CASSPYRNQPQHF.

This clone has a count of ten or more. The chain is built from TRBV9 and TRBJ2-7, with D perhaps TRBD1 (6 bases). The CDR3 length is 16 residues. From germline, CDR1 is SGDLS and CDR2 YYNGEE. V was pared by 3 bases and J by 6 bases, with 22 bases between. This CDR3 reads CASSETSGQARGEQYF. Here the CDR3 DNA reads TGTGCCAGCAGCGAGACGTCGGGACAAGCAAGGGGCGAGCAGTACTTC.

This clone was counted many times. The V and J genes are TRBV6-1 and TRBJ2-7, with D perhaps matching TRBD2 (5 bases). Trimming took off 1 base at V and 2 bases at J, with 12 bases between the two ends. CDR3 size: 15 residues. Germline loops: CDR1 MNHNS, CDR2 SASEGT. The DNA for the CDR3 is TGTGCCAGCAGTGAAGAATTGGACGGGGCCTACGAGCAGTACTTC. It codes for CASSEELDGAYEQYF.

In its sample, this clone was seen many times. V usage is TRBV2 and J usage is TRBJ1-1; D might be TRBD1 (5 bases). There are 14 residues in the CDR3. The V gene lost 6 bases and the J gene lost 1 base, with 12 bases spanning the gap. Germline V gene lookup returns CDR1 SNHLY and CDR2 FYNNEI. The chain's CDR3 is CASRGASRNTEAFF. In DNA form, the CDR3 reads TGTGCCAGCAGAGGGGCTTCTCGGAACACTGAAGCTTTCTTT.

This clone was seen ten or more times. The V and J genes are TRBV3-1 and TRBJ1-5; TRBD1 matches 8 bases. The V gene's germline CDR1 is LGHDT and CDR2 YNNKEL (reference sequence). This CDR3 is 13 amino acids long. Trimming took 5 bases from V and 7 from J; bases not matched to a gene: 4. CDR3 nucleotide sequence: TGTGCCAGCAGCGACAGGGGAGGGCAGCCCCAGCATTTT. It codes for CASSDRGGQPQHF. The full variable domain, with the rest looked up from reference TRBV3-1 and TRBJ1-5, is DTAVSQTPKYLVTQMGNDKSIKCEQNLGHDTMYWYKQDSKKFLKIMFSYNNKELIINETVPNRFSPKSPDKAHLNLHINSLELGDSAVYFCASSDRGGQPQHFGDGTRLSIL.

At least ten counts were recorded for this clone. This chain joins TRBV28 and TRBJ2-5; TRBD2 might be the D (5 bases). V dropped 6 bases and J dropped 1 base, with 9 bases sitting between them. Germline CDR1 reads MDHEN; CDR2 reads SYDVKM. The CDR3 is 13 amino acids. CDR3 sequence reads: CASSPEGQETQYF. The CDR3 nucleotides read TGTGCCAGCAGCCCCGAGGGCCAAGAGACCCAGTACTTC.

For this clone: Being one base from a much bigger clone, this may be a read error. Other DNA sequences from this sample encode an identical CDR3 as well. This rearrangement joins TRBV9 to TRBJ2-5, with D hard to call. The CDR3 sequence is 14 residues long. Looked up from germline, CDR1 is SGDLS and CDR2 is YYNGEE. Trimming left V 3 bases short and J 2 bases short, with 11 bases between. CDR3 DNA: TGTGCCAGCAGCGGGAGAACAGCTCAAGAGACCCAGTACTTC. It is translated as CASSGRTAQETQYF.

In this sample, this clone turned up many times. The rearrangement uses TRBV25-1 and TRBJ2-7; D may be TRBD2 (6 bases). The CDR3 is made up of 14 amino acids. V lost 2 bases and J 0 bases, leaving 8 bases between the germline ends. Germline V gene sequence: CDR1 MGHDK, CDR2 SYGVNS. CDR3 DNA sequence: TGTGCCAGCAGTGAACGGGGGTACTCCTACGAGCAGTACTTC. Protein: CASSERGYSYEQYF.

At least ten counts were recorded for this clone. V gene TRBV2 combines with J gene TRBJ2-3, with D perhaps being TRBD1 or TRBD2 (5 bases each). V dropped 5 bases and J dropped 2 bases, with 14 bases sitting between them. Germline-derived CDR1 and CDR2 are SNHLY and FYNNEI. This CDR3 is built from 15 residues. The CDR3 DNA sequence: TGTGCCAGCAGTAGAACTAGGGGAGACACAGATACGCAGTATTTT. It yields the protein CASSRTRGDTDTQYF.

For this clone: A much larger clone lies a single base off, so this may be a read error. The rearrangement joins TRBV11-1 to TRBJ1-5, with D tentatively TRBD1 (6 bases). The ends were cut back, 1 base at V and 2 bases at J, with 15 bases in the middle. There are 17 residues in the CDR3. Germline V gene data show CDR1 as SGHAT and CDR2 as FQDESV (reference sequence). The DNA of the CDR3 is TGTGCCAGCAGCTTAGGGGGGGACATGGATGGCAATCAGCCCCAGCATTTT. Residues: CASSLGGDMDGNQPQHF.

The J gene is TRBJ2-1, the V gene TRBV6-5; D ambiguous. With 2 bases removed from V and 16 bases from J, the gap between germline ends came to 12 bases. The germline V gene has CDR1 MNHEY and CDR2 SVGAGI. The CDR3 consists of 11 residues. CDR3 residues: CASSYGHENFF. The CDR3 nucleotides read TGTGCCAGCAGTTACGGGCATGAGAACTTCTTC.

Note on this clone: The junction departs from the called germline gene at one end, perhaps through a read error. The rearrangement joins TRBV28 to TRBJ2-3, with TRBD2 identical over 10 bases. The germline V gene encodes CDR1 MDHEN and CDR2 SYDVKM. The CDR3 runs to 18 residues. CDR3: CASSIAGTSVRGSDTQDF. The CDR3 DNA is TGTGCCAGCAGTATTGCCGGGACTAGCGTGAGGGGGTCAGATACGCAGGATTTT. Filled out from reference TRBV28 and TRBJ2-3, the complete variable domain reads DVKVTQSSRYLVKRTGEKVFLECVQDMDHENMFWYRQDPGLGLRLIYFSYDVKMKEKGDIPEGYSVSREKKERFSLILESASTNQTSMYLCASSIAGTSVRGSDTQDFGPGTRLTVL.

This clone showed up many times. J is TRBJ1-1 and V is TRBV3-1, with D unresolved. This CDR3 region has 14 residues. Germline CDR1 reads LGHDT; CDR2 reads YNNKEL (reference sequence). Trimming stripped 5 bases from V and 4 bases from J, with 14 bases between. The CDR3 reads CASSITLRITEAFF. The CDR3, as DNA: TGTGCCAGCAGCATCACCTTGAGGATCACTGAAGCTTTCTTT.

For this clone: A much more abundant neighbour one base away suggests this may be a read error. Other DNA sequences in the same sample also yield this CDR3. The V and J genes are TRBV7-3 and TRBJ2-1; D is possibly TRBD1 (6 bases). The CDR3 length is 15 residues. Germline CDR1 SGHTA, CDR2 FQGTGA. The V end lost 5 bases, the J end lost 3 bases, and 14 bases lay between the germline ends. The CDR3 region is CASSPGARGYNEQFF. The CDR3 coding sequence is TGTGCCAGCAGCCCGGGCGCCAGGGGCTACAATGAGCAGTTCTTC.